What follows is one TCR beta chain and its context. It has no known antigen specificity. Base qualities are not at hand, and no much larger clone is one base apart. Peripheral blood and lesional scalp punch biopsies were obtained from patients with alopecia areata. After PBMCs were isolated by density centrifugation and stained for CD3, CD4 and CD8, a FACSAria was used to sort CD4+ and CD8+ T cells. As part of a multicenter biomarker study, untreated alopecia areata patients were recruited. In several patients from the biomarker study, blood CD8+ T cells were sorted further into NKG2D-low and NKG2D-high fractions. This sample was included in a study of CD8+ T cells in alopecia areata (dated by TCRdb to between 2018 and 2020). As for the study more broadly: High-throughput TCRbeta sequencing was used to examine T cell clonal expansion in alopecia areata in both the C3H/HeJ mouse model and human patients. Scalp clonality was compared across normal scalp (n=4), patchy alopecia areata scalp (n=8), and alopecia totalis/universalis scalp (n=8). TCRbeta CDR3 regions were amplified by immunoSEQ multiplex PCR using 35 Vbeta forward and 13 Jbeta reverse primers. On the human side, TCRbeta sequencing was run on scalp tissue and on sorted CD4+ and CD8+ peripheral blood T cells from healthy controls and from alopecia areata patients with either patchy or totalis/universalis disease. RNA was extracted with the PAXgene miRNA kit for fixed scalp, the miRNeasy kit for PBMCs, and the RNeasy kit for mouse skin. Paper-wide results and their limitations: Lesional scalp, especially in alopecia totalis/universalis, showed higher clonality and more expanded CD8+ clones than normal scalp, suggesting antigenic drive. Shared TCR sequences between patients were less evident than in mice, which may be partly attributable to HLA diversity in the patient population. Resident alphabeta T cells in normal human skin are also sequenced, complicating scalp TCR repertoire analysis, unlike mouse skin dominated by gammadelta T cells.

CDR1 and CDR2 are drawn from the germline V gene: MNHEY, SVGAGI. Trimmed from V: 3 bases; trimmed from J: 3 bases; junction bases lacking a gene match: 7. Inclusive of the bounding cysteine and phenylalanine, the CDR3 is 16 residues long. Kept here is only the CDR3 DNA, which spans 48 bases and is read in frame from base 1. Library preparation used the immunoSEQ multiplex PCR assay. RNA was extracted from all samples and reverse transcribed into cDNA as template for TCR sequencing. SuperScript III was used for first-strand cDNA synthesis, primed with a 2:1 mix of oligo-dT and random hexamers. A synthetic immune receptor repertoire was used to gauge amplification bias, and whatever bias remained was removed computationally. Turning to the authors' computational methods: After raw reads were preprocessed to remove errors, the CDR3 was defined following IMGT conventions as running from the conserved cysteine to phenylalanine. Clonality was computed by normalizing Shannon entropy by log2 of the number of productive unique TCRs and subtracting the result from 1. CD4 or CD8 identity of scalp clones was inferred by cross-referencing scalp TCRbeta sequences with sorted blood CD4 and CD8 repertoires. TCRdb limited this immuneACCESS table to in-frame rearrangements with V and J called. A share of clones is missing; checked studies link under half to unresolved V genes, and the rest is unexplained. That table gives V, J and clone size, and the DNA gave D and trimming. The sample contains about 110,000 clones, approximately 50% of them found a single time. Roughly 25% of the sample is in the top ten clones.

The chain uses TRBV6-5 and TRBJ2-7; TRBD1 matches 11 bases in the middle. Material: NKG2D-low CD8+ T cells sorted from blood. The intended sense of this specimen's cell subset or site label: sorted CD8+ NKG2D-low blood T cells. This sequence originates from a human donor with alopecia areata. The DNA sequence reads TGTGCCAGCAGTTATACTGTAGGGACAGGGGGCTACGAGCAGTACTTC. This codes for CASSYTVGTGGYEQYF.